The entry below gives a single T cell receptor beta chain sequence along with its context. The entry originates in a study of cytomegalovirus exposure and HLA in healthy donors. The PCR had 60 Vbeta and 13 Jbeta primers. Original processing methods: Approximately 11 million of the 80 million or so unique TCR beta chains counted in a later analysis were shared. Some clones are missing from TCRdb's copy, which holds only in-frame ones; the method was immunoSEQ multiplex PCR. That table furnishes V, J and clone size, whereas the DNA furnished D and trimming. The sample has about 91,000 clones, around 60% seen once. CMV serostatus data were not documented for this donor. V shed 6 bases and J shed 2 bases, with 10 bases lying between them. This CDR3 has 13 amino acids. Germline lookup yields CDR1 SGHTA and CDR2 FQGNSA.

The sequencing sample was made of PBMCs. This clonotype originated in a human donor in good health. The rearrangement joins TRBV7-2 to TRBJ1-1; D is possibly TRBD1 (5 bases). Written as DNA, the CDR3 is TGTGCCAGCAGACTCGACAGAAACACTGAAGCTTTCTTT. Its protein product is CASRLDRNTEAFF.